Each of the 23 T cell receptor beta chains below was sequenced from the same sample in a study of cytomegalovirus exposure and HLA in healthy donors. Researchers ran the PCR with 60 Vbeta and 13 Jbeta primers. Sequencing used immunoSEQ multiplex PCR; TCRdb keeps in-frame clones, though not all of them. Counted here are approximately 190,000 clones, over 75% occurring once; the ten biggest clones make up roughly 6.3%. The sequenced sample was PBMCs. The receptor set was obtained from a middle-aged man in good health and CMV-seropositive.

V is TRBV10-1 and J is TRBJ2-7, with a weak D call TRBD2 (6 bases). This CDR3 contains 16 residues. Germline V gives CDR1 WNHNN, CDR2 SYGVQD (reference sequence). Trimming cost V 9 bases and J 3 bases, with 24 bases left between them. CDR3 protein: CASSNNPWDSDYEQYF. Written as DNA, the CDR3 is TGCGCCAGTTCGAATAATCCCTGGGACTCGGACTACGAGCAGTACTTC.

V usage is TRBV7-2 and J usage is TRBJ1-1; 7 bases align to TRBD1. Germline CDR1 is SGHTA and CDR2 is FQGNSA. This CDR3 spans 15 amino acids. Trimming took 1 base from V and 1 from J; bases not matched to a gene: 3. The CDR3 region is CASSLGHRGNTEAFF. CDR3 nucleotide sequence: TGTGCCAGCAGCTTAGGGCACAGGGGGAACACTGAAGCTTTCTTT.

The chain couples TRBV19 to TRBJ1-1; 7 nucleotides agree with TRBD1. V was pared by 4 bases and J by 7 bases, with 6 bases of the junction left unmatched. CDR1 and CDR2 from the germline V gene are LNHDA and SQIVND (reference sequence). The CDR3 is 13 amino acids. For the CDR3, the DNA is TGTGCCAGTAGTACCCTTGGACAGGTTGAAGCTTTCTTT. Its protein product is CASSTLGQVEAFF. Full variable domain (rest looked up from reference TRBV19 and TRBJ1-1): DGGITQSPKYLFRKEGQNVTLSCEQNLNHDAMYWYRQDPGQGLRLIYYSQIVNDFQKGDIAEGYSVSREKKESFPLTVTSAQKNPTAFYLCASSTLGQVEAFFGQGTRLTVV.

CDR3 nucleotides: TGTGCCAGCAGTAACACCCGGGAAATGATTTACGAGCAGTACTTC. The encoded protein is CASSNTREMIYEQYF. The V gene is TRBV6-5, the J gene TRBJ2-7; tentatively, D is TRBD2 (5 bases). V was shortened by 5 bases and J by 4 bases, with 18 bases between the two germline ends. CDR1 MNHEY and CDR2 SVGAGI come from the germline V gene. The CDR3 loop spans 15 amino acids.

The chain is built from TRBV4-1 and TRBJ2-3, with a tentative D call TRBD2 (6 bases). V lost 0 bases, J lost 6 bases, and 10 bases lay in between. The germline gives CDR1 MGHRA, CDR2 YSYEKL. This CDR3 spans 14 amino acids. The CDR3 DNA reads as TGCGCCAGCAGCCAAGAGACTAGTAGGGATACGCAGTATTTT. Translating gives CASSQETSRDTQYF.

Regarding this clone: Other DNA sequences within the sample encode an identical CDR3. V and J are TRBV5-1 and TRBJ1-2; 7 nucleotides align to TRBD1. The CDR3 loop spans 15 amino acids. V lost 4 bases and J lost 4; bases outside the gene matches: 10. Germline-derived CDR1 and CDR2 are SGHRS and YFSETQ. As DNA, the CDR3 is TGCGCCAGCAGCCTGGACCCCGGGACAGCCTATGGCTACACCTTC. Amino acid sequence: CASSLDPGTAYGYTF.

The CDR3 DNA sequence: TGCGCCAGCAGCTTGGTTCAGTCTAGGACCGGGGAGCTGTTTTTT. It codes for CASSLVQSRTGELFF. The J gene is TRBJ2-2, the V gene TRBV5-1; no reliable D call. The germline V gene encodes CDR1 SGHRS and CDR2 YFSETQ. Trimming shortened V by 0 bases and J by 5 bases, and 11 bases separated the two germline ends. This CDR3 comprises 15 residues. The full variable domain, completed using reference TRBV5-1 and TRBJ2-2, is KAGVTQTPRYLIKTRGQQVTLSCSPISGHRSVSWYQQTPGQGLQFLFEYFSETQRNKGNFPGRFSGRQFSNSRSEMNVSTLELGDSALYLCASSLVQSRTGELFFGEGSRLTVL.

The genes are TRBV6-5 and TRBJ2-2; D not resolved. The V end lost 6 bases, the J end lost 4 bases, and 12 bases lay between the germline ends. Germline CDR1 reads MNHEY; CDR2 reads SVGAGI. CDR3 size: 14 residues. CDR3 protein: CASRLLNSTGELFF. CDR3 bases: TGTGCCAGCAGGCTCTTAAACAGCACCGGGGAGCTGTTTTTT.

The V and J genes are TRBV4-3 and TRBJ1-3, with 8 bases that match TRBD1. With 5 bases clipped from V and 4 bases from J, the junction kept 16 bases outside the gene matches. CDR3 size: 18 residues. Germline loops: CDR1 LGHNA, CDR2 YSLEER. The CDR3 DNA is TGCGCCAGCAGCTCACAGGCACAGGGGGGATTGAGGGGAAACACCATATATTTT. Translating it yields CASSSQAQGGLRGNTIYF.

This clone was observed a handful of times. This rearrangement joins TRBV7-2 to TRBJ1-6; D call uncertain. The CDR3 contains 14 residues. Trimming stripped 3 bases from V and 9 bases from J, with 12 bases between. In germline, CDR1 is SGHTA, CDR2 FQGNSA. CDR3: CASSFPNELSPLHF. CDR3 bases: TGTGCCAGCAGCTTCCCAAACGAGCTTTCACCCCTCCACTTT.

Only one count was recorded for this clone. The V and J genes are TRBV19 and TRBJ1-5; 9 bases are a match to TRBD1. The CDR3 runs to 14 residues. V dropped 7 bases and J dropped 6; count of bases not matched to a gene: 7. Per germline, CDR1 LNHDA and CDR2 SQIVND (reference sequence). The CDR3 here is CASTTGGASQPQHF. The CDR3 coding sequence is TGTGCCAGTACCACAGGGGGCGCGAGTCAGCCCCAGCATTTT.

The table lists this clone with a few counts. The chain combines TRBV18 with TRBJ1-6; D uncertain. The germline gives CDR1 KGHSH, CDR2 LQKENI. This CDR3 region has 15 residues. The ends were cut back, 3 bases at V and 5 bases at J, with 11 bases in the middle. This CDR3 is CASSPGLPDNSPLHF. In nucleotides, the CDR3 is TGTGCCAGCTCACCGGGCCTACCGGATAATTCACCCCTCCACTTT.

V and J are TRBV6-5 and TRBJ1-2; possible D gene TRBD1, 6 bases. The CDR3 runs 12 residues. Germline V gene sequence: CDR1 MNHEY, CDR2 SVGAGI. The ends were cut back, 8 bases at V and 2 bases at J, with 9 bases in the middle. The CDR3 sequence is CASRQGNYGYTF. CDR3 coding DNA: TGTGCCAGCCGTCAGGGGAACTATGGCTACACCTTC.

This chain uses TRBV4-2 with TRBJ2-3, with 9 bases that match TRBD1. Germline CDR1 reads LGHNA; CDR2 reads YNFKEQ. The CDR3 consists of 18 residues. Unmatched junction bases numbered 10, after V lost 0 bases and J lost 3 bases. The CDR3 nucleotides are TGTGCCAGCAGCCAAGATCACCGATCCGGGACAGGGACAGATACGCAGTATTTT. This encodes CASSQDHRSGTGTDTQYF.

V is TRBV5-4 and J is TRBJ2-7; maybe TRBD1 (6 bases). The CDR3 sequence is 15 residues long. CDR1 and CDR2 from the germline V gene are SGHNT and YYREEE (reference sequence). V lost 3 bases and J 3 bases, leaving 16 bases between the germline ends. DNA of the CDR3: TGTGCCAGCAGCTCACAGGGTTTGGCACGCTACGAGCAGTACTTC. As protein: CASSSQGLARYEQYF.

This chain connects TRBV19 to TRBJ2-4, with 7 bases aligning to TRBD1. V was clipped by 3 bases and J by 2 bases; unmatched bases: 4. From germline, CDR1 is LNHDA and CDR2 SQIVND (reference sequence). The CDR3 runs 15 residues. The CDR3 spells CASSMAQGSKNIQYF. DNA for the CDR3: TGTGCCAGTAGTATGGCACAGGGGTCCAAAAACATTCAGTACTTC.

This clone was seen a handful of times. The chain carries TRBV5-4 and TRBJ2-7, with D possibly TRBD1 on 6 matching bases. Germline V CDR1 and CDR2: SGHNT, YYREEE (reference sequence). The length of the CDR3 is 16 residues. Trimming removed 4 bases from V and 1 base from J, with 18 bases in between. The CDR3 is CASSVRTGSLSYEQYF. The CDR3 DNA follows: TGTGCCAGCAGCGTACGAACAGGGTCCCTGTCCTACGAGCAGTACTTC.

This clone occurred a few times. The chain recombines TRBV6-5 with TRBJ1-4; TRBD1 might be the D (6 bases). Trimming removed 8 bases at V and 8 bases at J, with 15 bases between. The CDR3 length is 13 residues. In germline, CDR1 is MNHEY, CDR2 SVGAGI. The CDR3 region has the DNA TGTGCCAGCGGTTTGGACAGTTGGGAAAAACTGTTTTTT. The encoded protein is CASGLDSWEKLFF.

The CDR3 loop reads CASSLSSGTGSYEQYF. The CDR3 DNA is TGTGCCAGCAGCTTATCCTCCGGGACAGGTTCCTACGAGCAGTACTTC. This chain links TRBV11-2 with TRBJ2-7, with 8 bases aligning to TRBD1. With 2 bases clipped from V and 1 base from J, the junction kept 7 bases outside the gene matches. The CDR3 has 16 residues. CDR1 SGHAT and CDR2 FQNNGV come from the germline V gene. Using reference TRBV11-2 and TRBJ2-7 for the parts outside the CDR3, the full variable domain is EAGVAQSPRYKIIEKRQSVAFWCNPISGHATLYWYQQILGQGPKLLIQFQNNGVVDDSQLPKDRFSAERLKGVDSTLKIQPAKLEDSAVYLCASSLSSGTGSYEQYFGPGTRLTVT.

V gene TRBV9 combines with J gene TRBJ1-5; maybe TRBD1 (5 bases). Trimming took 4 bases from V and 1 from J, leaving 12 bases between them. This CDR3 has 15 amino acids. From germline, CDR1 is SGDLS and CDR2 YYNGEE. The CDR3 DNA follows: TGTGCCAGCAGCACCGACGGGGGGAGCAATCAGCCCCAGCATTTT. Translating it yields CASSTDGGSNQPQHF.

The CDR3 coding sequence is TGTGCCATCAGTGAGGCTAGCGGGGGGTTCACAGATACGCAGTATTTT. As protein: CAISEASGGFTDTQYF. The V gene is TRBV10-3, the J gene TRBJ2-3; 11 bases are a match to TRBD2. The V and J ends lost 2 bases and 2 bases, in that order; junction bases with no gene match: 3. The CDR3 has 16 amino acids. In germline, CDR1 is ENHRY, CDR2 SYGVKD.

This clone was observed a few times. CDR3 nucleotides: TGTGCCAGCAGCTTCAGCGGGGGCACAGATACGCAGTATTTT. It is translated as CASSFSGGTDTQYF. The chain uses TRBV7-3 and TRBJ2-3; 7 bases agree with TRBD2. The J segment lost 1 base and the V segment lost 3 bases, leaving 1 base of the junction unmatched. CDR1 and CDR2 (germline): SGHTA, FQGTGA. The CDR3 runs 14 residues.

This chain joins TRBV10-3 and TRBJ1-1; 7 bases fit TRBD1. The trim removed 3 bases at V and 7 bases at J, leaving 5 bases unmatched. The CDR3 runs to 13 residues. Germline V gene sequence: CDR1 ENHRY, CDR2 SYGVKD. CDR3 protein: CAISDLRDSEAFF. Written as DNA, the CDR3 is TGTGCCATCAGTGATCTCCGGGACAGTGAAGCTTTCTTT.